This is a list of T cell receptor beta chains from one sample in a study of blood T cell repertoires in COVID-19. The method was immunoSEQ multiplex PCR; TCRdb's version includes in-frame clones alone and lacks a portion of them. The table lists around 250,000 clones, roughly 90% of them singletons. The sample was peripheral blood. Every receptor here comes from a man aged 55 to 70 with acute or convalescent COVID-19. Both conserved end residues are part of each CDR3. The D gene is left open where the match is weak. Size is omitted from some rows. Given values are once, few, many or a class for expanded clones.

CDR3aa	CDR3nt	abundance	v_gene	j_gene	d_gene	len
CASSYYRSGSYNEQFF	TGTGCCAGCAGTTATTACCGTAGCGGCTCCTACAATGAGCAGTTCTTC	-	TRBV6-5	TRBJ2-1	-	16
CASSTQGNTEAFF	TGTGCCAGTAGTACCCAGGGGAACACTGAAGCTTTCTTT	-	TRBV19	TRBJ1-1	-	13
CASSERPKPFYGYTF	TGTGCCAGCAGTGAGCGTCCGAAACCTTTCTATGGCTACACCTTC	-	TRBV2	TRBJ1-2	-	15
CASSLVRGPNEQYF	TGTGCCAGCAGCTTAGTTCGAGGGCCGAATGAGCAGTACTTC	once	TRBV7-2	TRBJ2-7	-	14
CASSLSSMNTEAFF	TGCGCCAGCAGCTTGAGCTCCATGAACACTGAAGCTTTCTTT	-	TRBV5-1	TRBJ1-1	-	14
CASSSWTGGTGELFF	TGTGCCAGCAGTTCTTGGACAGGAGGCACCGGGGAGCTGTTTTTT	-	TRBV28	TRBJ2-2	TRBD1	15
CSVKTAEKLFF	TGCAGCGTGAAGACAGCCGAAAAACTGTTTTTT	-	TRBV29-1	TRBJ1-4	-	11
CASSDGQLLANEKLFF	TGCGCCAGCAGCGACGGACAGTTGTTGGCTAATGAAAAACTGTTTTTT	-	TRBV5-1	TRBJ1-4	-	16
CASSFIATSGSRDEQYF	TGTGCCAGCAGCTTCATTGCGACTAGCGGGAGCCGGGACGAGCAGTACTTC	-	TRBV7-9	TRBJ2-7	TRBD2	17
CASRATGDNTDTQYF	TGTGCCAGCAGAGCGACAGGGGACAACACAGATACGCAGTATTTT	-	TRBV2	TRBJ2-3	TRBD1	15
CAISDLASNYEQYF	TGTGCCATCAGTGACCTTGCTAGCAACTACGAGCAGTACTTC	-	TRBV10-3	TRBJ2-7	-	14
CAWTRAGPSYEQYF	TGTGCCTGGACCCGAGCGGGACCGTCCTACGAGCAGTACTTC	few	TRBV30	TRBJ2-7	TRBD2	14
CASSLVKNTEAFF	TGTGCCAGCAGCTTAGTAAAGAACACTGAAGCTTTCTTT	-	TRBV11-3	TRBJ1-1	-	13
CASTLRLAVEETQYF	TGTGCCAGCACCTTAAGGTTAGCGGTGGAAGAGACCCAGTACTTC	-	TRBV7-9	TRBJ2-5	-	15
CASSEGGGYYGYTF	TGTGCCAGCAGTGAAGGGGGGGGCTACTATGGCTACACCTTC	-	TRBV6-1	TRBJ1-2	-	14
CATSRGGRGTDTQYF	TGTGCCACCAGCAGAGGCGGGAGGGGGACAGATACGCAGTATTTT	-	TRBV15	TRBJ2-3	TRBD2	15
CASSLGTGRTQHF	TGTGCCAGCAGCCTCGGGACAGGGAGGACCCAGCATTTT	-	TRBV7-2	TRBJ1-5	TRBD1	13
CASSLSAGSETQYF	TGTGCCAGCAGCTTAAGTGCAGGGTCGGAGACCCAGTACTTC	few	TRBV7-3	TRBJ2-5	-	14
CASSLAGRLEDGYTF	TGTGCCAGCAGCTTGGCCGGCAGGTTGGAAGATGGCTACACCTTC	-	TRBV5-5	TRBJ1-2	-	15
CAWSTGTRANTEAFF	TGTGCCTGGAGCACCGGGACAAGGGCGAACACTGAAGCTTTCTTT	-	TRBV30	TRBJ1-1	-	15
CASSLTSPPALANVLTF	TGTGCCAGCAGTTTAACTTCTCCCCCTGCGTTGGCCAACGTCCTGACTTTC	-	TRBV27	TRBJ2-6	-	17
CASSHGQGSNSYNEQFF	TGTGCCAGCTCACACGGACAGGGGAGTAACTCCTACAATGAGCAGTTCTTC	-	TRBV18	TRBJ2-1	TRBD1	17
CATGDVMNTEAFF	TGTGCCACCGGAGATGTGATGAACACTGAAGCTTTCTTT	-	TRBV6-5	TRBJ1-1	-	13
CASSLVTATDTQYF	TGTGCCAGCAGCTTAGTGACTGCCACAGATACGCAGTATTTT	-	TRBV11-3	TRBJ2-3	-	14
CASSSGTDNQPQHF	TGTGCCAGCAGCTCCGGGACAGACAATCAGCCCCAGCATTTT	-	TRBV7-2	TRBJ1-5	TRBD1	14
CASKVNGYSYNEQFF	TGTGCCAGTAAAGTGAACGGTTACTCCTACAATGAGCAGTTCTTC	once	TRBV19	TRBJ2-1	-	15